This is a list of T cell receptor beta chains from one sample in a study of OX40 agonist ivuxolimab in advanced cancers. The method was immunoSEQ multiplex PCR; TCRdb's version includes in-frame clones alone and lacks a portion of them. The table lists just under 85,000 clones, approximately 80% of them singletons, with around 2.7% in the top ten. Here the sequenced sample was CD4+ or CD8+ T cells sorted from blood, taken in a trial of the OX40 agonist ivuxolimab. The receptor source for this set is an adult with an advanced solid tumor such as melanoma, head and neck, liver or kidney cancer. Both conserved end residues are part of each CDR3. The D gene is left open where the match is weak. Clone size is shown for a subset of rows, as once, few, many or a class of expanded clone.

clone_size d_call j_call v_call cdr3_aa cdr3_nt
- - TRBJ1-4 TRBV7-9 CASSFNPPVEYEKLFF TGTGCCAGCAGCTTTAACCCCCCAGTCGAGTATGAAAAACTGTTTTTT
- TRBD2 TRBJ2-1 TRBV7-2 CASSFRGGDNEQFF TGTGCCAGCAGCTTCCGCGGGGGGGACAATGAGCAGTTCTTC
- - TRBJ1-6 TRBV7-3 CASSQAPQGNSPLHF TGTGCCAGCAGCCAAGCCCCACAGGGAAATTCACCCCTCCACTTT
- TRBD2 TRBJ2-3 TRBV5-1 CASSYELAGLPTQYF TGCGCCAGCAGCTACGAACTAGCGGGGTTACCTACGCAGTATTTT
once TRBD2 TRBJ2-3 TRBV5-4 CASNRLAGGPDTQYF TGTGCCAGCAACAGACTAGCGGGGGGGCCAGATACGCAGTATTTT
- TRBD1 TRBJ1-5 TRBV10-2 CASSESDRGQPQHF TGCGCCAGCAGTGAGTCGGACAGGGGGCAGCCCCAGCATTTT
few TRBD2 TRBJ2-7 TRBV30 CARGLAGYEQYF TGTGCCCGAGGGCTAGCGGGCTACGAGCAGTACTTC
- - TRBJ2-7 TRBV30 CAWKGDGHEQYF TGTGCCTGGAAAGGGGACGGACACGAGCAGTACTTC
few TRBD1 TRBJ1-5 TRBV19 CASKDRGNQPQHF TGTGCAAGTAAGGACAGGGGCAATCAGCCCCAGCATTTT
once - TRBJ1-3 TRBV4-3 CASSRTWASSGNTIYF TGCGCCAGCAGCCGGACATGGGCAAGCTCTGGAAACACCATATATTTT
- - TRBJ1-5 TRBV6-1 CASAEGNQPQHF TGTGCCAGCGCAGAAGGGAACCAGCCCCAGCATTTT
- TRBD1 TRBJ1-5 TRBV5-1 CASSLETGRNQPQHF TGCGCCAGCAGCTTGGAGACAGGGCGCAATCAGCCCCAGCATTTT
- - TRBJ1-2 TRBV7-9 CASTQTYGYTF TGTGCCAGCACACAAACCTATGGCTACACCTTC
- - TRBJ1-2 TRBV6-5 CASSIQQTYGYTF TGTGCCAGCAGTATACAGCAAACCTATGGCTACACCTTC
- - TRBJ2-3 TRBV7-2 CASTENGGSRSDTQYF TGTGCCAGCACCGAGAACGGGGGTTCACGATCGGATACGCAGTATTTT
- - TRBJ1-2 TRBV5-1 CASSLDNGYTF TGCGCCAGCAGCCTGGACAATGGCTACACCTTC
- - TRBJ1-1 TRBV6-1 CASSEAGLGTEAFF TGTGCCAGCAGTGAAGCGGGATTGGGAACTGAAGCTTTCTTT